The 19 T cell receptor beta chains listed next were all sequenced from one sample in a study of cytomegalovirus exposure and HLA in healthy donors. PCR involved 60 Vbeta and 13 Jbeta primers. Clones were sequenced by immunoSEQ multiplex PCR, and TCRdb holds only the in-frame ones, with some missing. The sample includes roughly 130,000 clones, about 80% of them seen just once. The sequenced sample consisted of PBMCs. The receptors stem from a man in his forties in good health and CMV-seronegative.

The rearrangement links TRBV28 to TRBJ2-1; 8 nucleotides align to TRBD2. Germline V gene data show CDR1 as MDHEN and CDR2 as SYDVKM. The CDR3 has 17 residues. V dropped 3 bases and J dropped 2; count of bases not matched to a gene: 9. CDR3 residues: CASSLRHGGEAYNEQFF. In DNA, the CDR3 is TGTGCCAGCAGTTTGCGTCACGGGGGGGAGGCCTACAATGAGCAGTTCTTC.

The CDR3 bases are TGTGCCAGCAGCCACTACCGAGCAGATACGCAGTATTTT. It yields the protein CASSHYRADTQYF. The chain uses TRBV14 and TRBJ2-3; D gene unclear. In germline, CDR1 is SGHDN, CDR2 FVKESK. The CDR3 extends over 13 amino acids. V was trimmed by 3 bases and J by 4 bases, leaving 8 bases between them. Filled out from reference TRBV14 and TRBJ2-3, the complete variable domain reads EAGVTQFPSHSVIEKGQTVTLRCDPISGHDNLYWYRRVMGKEIKFLLHFVKESKQDESGMPNNRFLAERTGGTYSTLKVQPAELEDSGVYFCASSHYRADTQYFGPGTRLTVL.

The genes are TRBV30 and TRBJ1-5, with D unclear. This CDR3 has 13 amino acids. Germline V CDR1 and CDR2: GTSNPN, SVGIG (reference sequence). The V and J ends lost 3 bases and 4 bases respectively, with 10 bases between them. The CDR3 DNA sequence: TGTGCCTGGAGCCCAAGGGAGAATCAGCCCCAGCATTTT. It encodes CAWSPRENQPQHF.

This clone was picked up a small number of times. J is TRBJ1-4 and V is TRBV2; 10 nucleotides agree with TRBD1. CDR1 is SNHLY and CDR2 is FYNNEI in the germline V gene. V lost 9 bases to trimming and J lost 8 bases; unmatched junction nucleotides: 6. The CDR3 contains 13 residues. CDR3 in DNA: TGTGCCAGTGCCGGGACAGGGGTCGAAAAACTGTTTTTT. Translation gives CASAGTGVEKLFF.

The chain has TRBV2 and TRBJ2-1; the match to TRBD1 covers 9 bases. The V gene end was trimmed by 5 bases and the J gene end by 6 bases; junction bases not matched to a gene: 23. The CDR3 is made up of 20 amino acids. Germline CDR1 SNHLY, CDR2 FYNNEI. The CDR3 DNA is TGTGCCAGCAGTTTTCCGGTAGTGATCGACCCGTCGGGACAGGGCAATGAGCAGTTCTTC. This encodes CASSFPVVIDPSGQGNEQFF.

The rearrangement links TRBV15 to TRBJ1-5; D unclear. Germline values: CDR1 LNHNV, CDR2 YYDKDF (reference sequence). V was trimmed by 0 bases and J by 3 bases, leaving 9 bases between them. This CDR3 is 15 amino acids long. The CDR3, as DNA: TGTGCCACCAGCAGAGATCTCCAGTACAATCAGCCCCAGCATTTT. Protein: CATSRDLQYNQPQHF.

CDR3 sequence (DNA): TGTGCCAGCAGCCTCCAGGGGTCTGGAAACACCATATATTTT. The encoded protein is CASSLQGSGNTIYF. The J gene is TRBJ1-3, the V gene TRBV5-6, with a possible D match to TRBD1 (6 bases). Trimming removed 4 bases at V and 1 base at J, with 9 bases between. Germline V lookup: CDR1 SGHDT, CDR2 YYEEEE. This CDR3 comprises 14 residues. The full variable domain, its missing parts supplied by reference TRBV5-6 and TRBJ1-3, is DAGVTQSPTHLIKTRGQQVTLRCSPKSGHDTVSWYQQALGQGPQFIFQYYEEEERQRGNFPDRFSGHQFPNYSSELNVNALLLGDSALYLCASSLQGSGNTIYFGEGSWLTVV.

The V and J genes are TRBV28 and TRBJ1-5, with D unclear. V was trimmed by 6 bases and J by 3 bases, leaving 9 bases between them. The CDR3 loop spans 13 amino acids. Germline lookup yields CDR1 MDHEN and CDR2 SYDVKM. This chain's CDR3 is CASSTDLNQPQHF. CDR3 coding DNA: TGTGCCAGCAGCACAGACCTCAATCAGCCCCAGCATTTT.

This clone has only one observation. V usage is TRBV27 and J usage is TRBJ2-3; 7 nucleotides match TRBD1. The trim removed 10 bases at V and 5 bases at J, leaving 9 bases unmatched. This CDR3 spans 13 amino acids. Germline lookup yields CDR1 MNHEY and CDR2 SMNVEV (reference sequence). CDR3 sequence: CANVEGALDTQYF. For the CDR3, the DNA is TGTGCCAATGTCGAGGGGGCATTAGATACGCAGTATTTT.

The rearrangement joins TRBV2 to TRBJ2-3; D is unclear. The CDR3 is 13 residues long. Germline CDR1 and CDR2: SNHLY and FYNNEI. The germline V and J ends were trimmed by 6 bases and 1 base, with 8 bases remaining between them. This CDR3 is CASSSLRTDTQYF. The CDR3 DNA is TGTGCCAGCAGCTCCCTTCGCACAGATACGCAGTATTTT.

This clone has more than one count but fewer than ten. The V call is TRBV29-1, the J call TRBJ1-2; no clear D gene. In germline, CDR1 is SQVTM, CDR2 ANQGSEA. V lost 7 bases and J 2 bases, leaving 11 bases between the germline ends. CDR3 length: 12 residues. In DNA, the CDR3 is TGCAGCGAATACCACATAAACTATGGCTACACCTTC. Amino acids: CSEYHINYGYTF.

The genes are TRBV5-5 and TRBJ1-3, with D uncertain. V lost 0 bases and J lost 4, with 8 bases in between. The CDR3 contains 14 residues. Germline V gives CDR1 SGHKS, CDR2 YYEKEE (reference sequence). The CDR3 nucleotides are TGTGCCAGCAGCTTGGAGCGGATCGGAAACACCATATATTTT. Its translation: CASSLERIGNTIYF. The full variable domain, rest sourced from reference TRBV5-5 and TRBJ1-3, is DAGVTQSPTHLIKTRGQQVTLRCSPISGHKSVSWYQQVLGQGPQFIFQYYEKEERGRGNFPDRFSARQFPNYSSELNVNALLLGDSALYLCASSLERIGNTIYFGEGSWLTVV.

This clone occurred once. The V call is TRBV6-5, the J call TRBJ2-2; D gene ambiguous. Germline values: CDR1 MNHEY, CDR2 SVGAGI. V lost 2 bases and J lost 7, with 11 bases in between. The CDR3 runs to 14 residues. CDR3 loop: CASSYGTNDGELFF. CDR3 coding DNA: TGTGCCAGCAGTTACGGCACGAACGACGGGGAGCTGTTTTTT.

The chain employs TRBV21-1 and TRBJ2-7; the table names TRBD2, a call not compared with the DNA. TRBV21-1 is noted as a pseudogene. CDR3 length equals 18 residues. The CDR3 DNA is TGTGCCAGCAGCAGGGCTAGCGGGATTAGAATGCTCGGCTACGAGCAGTACTTC. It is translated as CASSRASGIRMLGYEQYF.

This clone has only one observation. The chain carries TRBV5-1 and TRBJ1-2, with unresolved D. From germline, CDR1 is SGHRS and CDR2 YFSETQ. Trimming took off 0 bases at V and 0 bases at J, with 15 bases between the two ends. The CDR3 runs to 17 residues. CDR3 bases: TGCGCCAGCAGCTTGGCCGGCCGAGGGCGGACTAACTATGGCTACACCTTC. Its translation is CASSLAGRGRTNYGYTF.

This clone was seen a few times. The DNA of the CDR3 is TGTGCCAGCAGCTCCGGAGAGACCCAGTACTTC. Protein product: CASSSGETQYF. The V gene is TRBV5-4, the J gene TRBJ2-5; D is unresolved. Germline values: CDR1 SGHNT, CDR2 YYREEE (reference sequence). Trimming took 3 bases from V and 4 from J, leaving 4 bases between them. The CDR3 is 11 amino acids.

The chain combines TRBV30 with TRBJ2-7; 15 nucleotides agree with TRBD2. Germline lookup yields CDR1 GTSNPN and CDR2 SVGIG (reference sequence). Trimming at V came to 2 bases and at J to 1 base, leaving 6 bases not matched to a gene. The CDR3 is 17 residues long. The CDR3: CAWSLGLAGGRSYEQYF. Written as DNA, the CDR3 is TGTGCCTGGAGTCTGGGACTAGCGGGGGGTCGGTCCTACGAGCAGTACTTC.

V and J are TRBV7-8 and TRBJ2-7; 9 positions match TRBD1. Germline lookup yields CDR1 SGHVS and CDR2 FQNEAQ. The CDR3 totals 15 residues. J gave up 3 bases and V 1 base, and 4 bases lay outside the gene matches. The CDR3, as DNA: TGTGCCAGCAGCTTAGGGACAGGGGTCTACTACGAGCAGTACTTC. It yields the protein CASSLGTGVYYEQYF. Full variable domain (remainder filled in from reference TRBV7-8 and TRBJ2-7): GAGVSQSPRYKVAKRGQDVALRCDPISGHVSLFWYQQALGQGPEFLTYFQNEAQLDKSGLPSDRFFAERPEGSVSTLKIQRTQQEDSAVYLCASSLGTGVYYEQYFGPGTRLTVT.

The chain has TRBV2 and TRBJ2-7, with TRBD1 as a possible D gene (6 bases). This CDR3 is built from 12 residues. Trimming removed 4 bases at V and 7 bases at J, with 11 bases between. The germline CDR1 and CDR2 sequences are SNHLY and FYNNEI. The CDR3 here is CASSGGPGEQYF. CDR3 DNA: TGTGCCAGCAGTGGGGGGCCGGGAGAGCAGTACTTC.